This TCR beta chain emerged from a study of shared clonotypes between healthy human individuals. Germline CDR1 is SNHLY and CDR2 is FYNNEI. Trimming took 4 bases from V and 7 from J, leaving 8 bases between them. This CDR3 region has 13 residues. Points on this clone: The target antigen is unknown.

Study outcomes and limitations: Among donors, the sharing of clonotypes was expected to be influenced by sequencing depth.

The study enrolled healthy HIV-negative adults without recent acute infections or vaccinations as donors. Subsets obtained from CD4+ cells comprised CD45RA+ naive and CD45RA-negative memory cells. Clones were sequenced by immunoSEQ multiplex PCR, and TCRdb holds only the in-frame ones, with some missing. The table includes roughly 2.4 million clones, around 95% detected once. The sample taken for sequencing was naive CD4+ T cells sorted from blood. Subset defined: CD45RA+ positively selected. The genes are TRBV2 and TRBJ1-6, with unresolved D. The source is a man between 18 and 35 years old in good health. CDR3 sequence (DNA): TGTGCCAGCAGTGCGGTACCAAATTCACCCCTCCACTTT. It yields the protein CASSAVPNSPLHF. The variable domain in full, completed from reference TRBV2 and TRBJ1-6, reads EPEVTQTPSHQVTQMGQEVILRCVPISNHLYFYWYRQILGQKVEFLVSFYNNEISEKSEIFDDQFSVERPDGSNFTLKIRSTKLEDSAMYFCASSAVPNSPLHFGNGTRLTVT.